What follows is one T cell receptor beta chain and its context. Its antigen is as yet unknown. The source of the sample is a study of blood T cells in healthy people across ages. Broader study findings: Getting older went along with TCR beta diversity per million T cells dropping roughly linearly. Unsorted PBMCs prevented conclusive naive versus antigen-experienced comparison.

A minimum of 7 million PBMCs was isolated per sample. Alongside a J-beta primer mix, a sample-barcoded 5' primer served in a second PCR lasting 7 to 11 cycles. Template switching added a 12-random-nucleotide identifier to every cDNA molecule. MiXCR was run by TCRdb on the 5' RACE reads, yielding one entry per CDR3 protein. Among more than 800,000 distinct CDR3 sequences listed, about 28% were seen once. Trimming stripped 5 bases from V and 5 bases from J, with 15 bases between. This CDR3 has 14 amino acids. The germline gives CDR1 SGHAT, CDR2 FQNNGV. This clonotype was obtained from a woman aged 80 or over in good health. The specimen sequenced was blood. This chain uses TRBV11-2 with TRBJ1-2, with D tentatively TRBD1 (5 bases). CDR3 region: CASSPTDSPYGYTF. The CDR3 coding sequence is TGTGCCAGCAGCCCAACCGACAGTCCGTATGGCTACACCTTC. The whole variable domain, remainder taken from reference TRBV11-2 and TRBJ1-2, is EAGVAQSPRYKIIEKRQSVAFWCNPISGHATLYWYQQILGQGPKLLIQFQNNGVVDDSQLPKDRFSAERLKGVDSTLKIQPAKLEDSAVYLCASSPTDSPYGYTFGSGTRLTVV.